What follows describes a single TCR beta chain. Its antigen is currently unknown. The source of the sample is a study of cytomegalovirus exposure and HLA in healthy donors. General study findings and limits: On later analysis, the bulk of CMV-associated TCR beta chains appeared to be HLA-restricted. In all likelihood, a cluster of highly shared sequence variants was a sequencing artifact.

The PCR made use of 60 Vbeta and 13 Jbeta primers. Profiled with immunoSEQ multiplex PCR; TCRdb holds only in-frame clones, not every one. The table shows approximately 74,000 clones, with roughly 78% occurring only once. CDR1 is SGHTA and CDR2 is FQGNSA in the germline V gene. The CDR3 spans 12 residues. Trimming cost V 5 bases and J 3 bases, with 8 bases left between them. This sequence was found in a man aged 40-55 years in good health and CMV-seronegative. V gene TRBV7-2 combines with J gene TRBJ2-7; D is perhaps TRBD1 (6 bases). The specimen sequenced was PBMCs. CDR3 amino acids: CASSRRGYEQYF. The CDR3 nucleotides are TGTGCCAGCAGCCGCAGGGGCTACGAGCAGTACTTC.